The rows below give T cell receptor beta chains drawn from one sample of a study of T cell clones after liver transplantation. Generated by immunoSEQ multiplex PCR, the TCRdb table keeps only in-frame clones and is missing some. Among approximately 100,000 clones listed, around 86% were seen once. Sample: CD4+ T cells from blood, taken before liver transplant. The origin of the receptors is a human donor who received a liver transplant. Both conserved end residues are part of each CDR3. Each record gives: V gene, D gene, clone size, J gene, CDR3 protein, CDR3 DNA. A D gene is named only where the DNA matches it firmly. Not every row has a clone size; where given, it reads once, few, many or a size class.

v_gene: TRBV6-6
d_gene: .
abundance: .
j_gene: TRBJ1-5
CDR3aa: CASSNDPRDQPQHF
CDR3nt: TGTGCCAGCAGTAACGACCCGCGGGATCAGCCCCAGCATTTT

v_gene: TRBV6-5
d_gene: .
abundance: .
j_gene: TRBJ1-6
CDR3aa: CASSYRNNSPLHF
CDR3nt: TGTGCCAGCAGTTACCGCAATAATTCACCCCTCCACTTT

v_gene: TRBV2
d_gene: .
abundance: few
j_gene: TRBJ1-2
CDR3aa: CASSDQGIGGYTF
CDR3nt: TGTGCCAGCAGTGACCAGGGGATTGGTGGCTACACCTTC

v_gene: TRBV6-5
d_gene: .
abundance: .
j_gene: TRBJ2-7
CDR3aa: CASRRQERHRDEQYF
CDR3nt: TGTGCCAGCCGGAGACAGGAGCGGCACCGGGACGAGCAGTACTTC

v_gene: TRBV5-1
d_gene: .
abundance: .
j_gene: TRBJ1-1
CDR3aa: CASSLGQATTEAFF
CDR3nt: TGCGCCAGCAGCTTGGGACAGGCAACTACTGAAGCTTTCTTT

v_gene: TRBV2
d_gene: .
abundance: few
j_gene: TRBJ1-1
CDR3aa: CASTSAQTEAFF
CDR3nt: TGTGCCAGCACTTCGGCACAGACTGAAGCTTTCTTT

v_gene: TRBV27
d_gene: .
abundance: .
j_gene: TRBJ2-2
CDR3aa: CASSTRRDNTGELFF
CDR3nt: TGTGCCAGCAGCACCCGCCGGGACAACACCGGGGAGCTGTTTTTT

v_gene: TRBV27
d_gene: .
abundance: once
j_gene: TRBJ1-5
CDR3aa: CASRDQGMNQPQHF
CDR3nt: TGTGCCAGCAGGGATCAGGGGATGAATCAGCCCCAGCATTTT

v_gene: TRBV5-4
d_gene: .
abundance: .
j_gene: TRBJ2-7
CDR3aa: CASSLSAASYEQYF
CDR3nt: TGTGCCAGCAGCTTGTCGGCTGCCTCCTACGAGCAGTACTTC

v_gene: TRBV6-1
d_gene: .
abundance: .
j_gene: TRBJ2-2
CDR3aa: CASSARITGELFF
CDR3nt: TGTGCCAGCAGCGCGCGAATCACCGGGGAGCTGTTTTTT

v_gene: TRBV7-8
d_gene: .
abundance: .
j_gene: TRBJ2-1
CDR3aa: CASSLMGGWGRFEQFF
CDR3nt: TGTGCCAGCAGCTTAATGGGTGGTTGGGGGAGGTTTGAGCAGTTCTTC

v_gene: TRBV28
d_gene: .
abundance: .
j_gene: TRBJ1-2
CDR3aa: CASTAGLYGYTF
CDR3nt: TGCGCCAGCACTGCGGGCCTCTATGGCTACACCTTC

v_gene: TRBV28
d_gene: .
abundance: .
j_gene: TRBJ2-3
CDR3aa: CASSFSGTRTDTQYF
CDR3nt: TGTGCCAGCAGTTTCAGCGGGACAAGGACAGATACGCAGTATTTT

v_gene: TRBV5-1
d_gene: .
abundance: once
j_gene: TRBJ2-2
CDR3aa: CASSLIGETNTGELFF
CDR3nt: TGCGCCAGCAGCTTAATCGGAGAAACGAACACCGGGGAGCTGTTTTTT

v_gene: TRBV10-3
d_gene: .
abundance: .
j_gene: TRBJ2-1
CDR3aa: CAISLNNEQFF
CDR3nt: TGTGCCATCAGTCTGAACAATGAGCAGTTCTTC

v_gene: TRBV10-2
d_gene: .
abundance: .
j_gene: TRBJ2-7
CDR3aa: CASAQVGPLEQYF
CDR3nt: TGCGCCAGCGCCCAGGTAGGGCCGCTGGAGCAGTACTTC

v_gene: TRBV19
d_gene: TRBD1
abundance: .
j_gene: TRBJ2-3
CDR3aa: CASSPGGSTDTQYF
CDR3nt: TGTGCCAGTTCCCCAGGGGGCTCTACAGATACGCAGTATTTT

v_gene: TRBV19
d_gene: .
abundance: .
j_gene: TRBJ2-1
CDR3aa: CASSIRGSIYNEQFF
CDR3nt: TGTGCCAGTAGTATCCGGGGCAGCATCTACAATGAGCAGTTCTTC

v_gene: TRBV7-8
d_gene: TRBD1
abundance: .
j_gene: TRBJ2-4
CDR3aa: CASSPRTGDSNIQYF
CDR3nt: TGTGCCAGCAGCCCCCGGACAGGGGATAGTAACATTCAGTACTTC

v_gene: TRBV27
d_gene: .
abundance: .
j_gene: TRBJ1-2
CDR3aa: CASSLLGGAYGYTF
CDR3nt: TGTGCCAGCAGTTTATTGGGGGGCGCCTATGGCTACACCTTC

v_gene: TRBV28
d_gene: .
abundance: .
j_gene: TRBJ1-4
CDR3aa: CASRTVAVFATNEKLFF
CDR3nt: TGTGCCAGCAGAACGGTGGCCGTTTTTGCAACTAATGAAAAACTGTTTTTT

v_gene: TRBV10-3
d_gene: TRBD2
abundance: .
j_gene: TRBJ2-7
CDR3aa: CAISASGGSSYEQYF
CDR3nt: TGTGCCATCAGTGCCTCGGGCGGGAGCTCCTACGAGCAGTACTTC

v_gene: TRBV7-6
d_gene: .
abundance: few
j_gene: TRBJ1-2
CDR3aa: CASSLEGRVGGYTF
CDR3nt: TGTGCCAGCAGCTTAGAAGGCAGGGTGGGAGGCTACACCTTC

v_gene: TRBV27
d_gene: .
abundance: once
j_gene: TRBJ2-5
CDR3aa: CASGYRRGLGGGETQYF
CDR3nt: TGTGCCAGCGGGTATCGCCGGGGATTAGGGGGTGGAGAGACCCAGTACTTC

v_gene: TRBV9
d_gene: .
abundance: .
j_gene: TRBJ1-3
CDR3aa: CASSVSVSSGNTIYF
CDR3nt: TGTGCCAGCAGCGTATCTGTTAGCTCTGGAAACACCATATATTTT

v_gene: TRBV6-5
d_gene: TRBD1
abundance: .
j_gene: TRBJ1-4
CDR3aa: CASRTGEGEKLFF
CDR3nt: TGTGCCAGCAGAACAGGGGAAGGTGAAAAACTGTTTTTT

v_gene: TRBV7-8
d_gene: .
abundance: .
j_gene: TRBJ1-5
CDR3aa: CASTLIYNQPQHF
CDR3nt: TGTGCCAGCACCCTAATTTACAATCAGCCCCAGCATTTT

v_gene: TRBV6-5
d_gene: TRBD2
abundance: once
j_gene: TRBJ2-1
CDR3aa: CASSLTSGPYNEQFF
CDR3nt: TGTGCCAGCAGTTTGACTAGCGGGCCATACAATGAGCAGTTCTTC

v_gene: TRBV5-1
d_gene: .
abundance: .
j_gene: TRBJ2-2
CDR3aa: CASSHGQGTGELFF
CDR3nt: TGCGCCAGCAGCCACGGTCAGGGAACCGGGGAGCTGTTTTTT

v_gene: TRBV30
d_gene: TRBD1
abundance: .
j_gene: TRBJ1-4
CDR3aa: CAWSRTGSNEKLFF
CDR3nt: TGTGCCTGGAGTAGGACAGGCTCTAATGAAAAACTGTTTTTT

v_gene: TRBV6-6
d_gene: .
abundance: .
j_gene: TRBJ2-7
CDR3aa: CASRLDPVDEQYF
CDR3nt: TGTGCCAGCAGACTAGACCCCGTCGACGAGCAGTACTTC

v_gene: TRBV18
d_gene: TRBD1
abundance: medium-sized
j_gene: TRBJ1-1
CDR3aa: CASSPWDSSGGTEAFF
CDR3nt: TGTGCCAGCTCACCATGGGACAGCTCGGGTGGCACTGAAGCTTTCTTT